Listed here are 3 T cell receptor beta chains from one sample, sequenced in a study of beta chain features in type 1 diabetes. General study results and limits: Shorter TCRB CDR3s, moderately but significantly so, were found in Type 1 diabetes patients in all four CD4+ subsets.

Their antigens remain unidentified. The investigators reverse transcribed all of the isolated RNA, so they sequenced expressed TCRB transcripts. The table came from immunoSEQ multiplex PCR; TCRdb's copy has only in-frame clones and leaves some out. This sample has around 710,000 clones, with around 11% found just once. The sample taken for sequencing was naive CD4+ T cells from blood. The receptors were sampled from a man aged 25-45 years with type 1 diabetes.

A few counts support this clone. The chain recombines TRBV18 with TRBJ2-1, with D perhaps matching TRBD1 or TRBD2 (6 bases each). CDR1 and CDR2 from the germline V gene are KGHSH and LQKENI. The CDR3 runs 14 residues. V was shortened by 4 bases and J by 4 bases, with 11 bases between the two germline ends. The DNA for the CDR3 is TGTGCCAGCTCACACGGAGGGGGGTACAATGAGCAGTTCTTC. Protein sequence: CASSHGGGYNEQFF.

The chain combines TRBV5-4 with TRBJ2-5; TRBD1 matches 9 bases. The CDR3 contains 13 residues. V gave up 5 bases and J gave up 4 bases; unmatched junction bases: 3. The germline V gene encodes CDR1 SGHNT and CDR2 YYREEE (reference sequence). CDR3 protein: CASRRDRAETQYF. The DNA for the CDR3 is TGTGCCAGCAGACGGGACAGGGCAGAGACCCAGTACTTC.

This sequence joins TRBV28 and TRBJ2-7; possibly TRBD1 or TRBD2 for D (5 bases each). The CDR3 is made up of 13 amino acids. Germline CDR1 MDHEN, CDR2 SYDVKM. Trimming took 11 bases from V and 1 from J, leaving 15 bases between them. CDR3 DNA sequence: TGTGCCTCCGGGGCAGCTTCTTCCTACGAGCAGTACTTC. Its translation: CASGAASSYEQYF.